This record covers a single T cell receptor (beta chain). Its antigen is undetermined. Use of 60 Vbeta and 13 Jbeta primers characterized the PCR. The data were produced by immunoSEQ multiplex PCR, yet TCRdb's version contains in-frame clones alone and is incomplete. Of under 150,000 clones listed, around three quarters are singletons. This specimen belongs to a study of cytomegalovirus exposure and HLA in healthy donors. Study-wide points: Cytomegalovirus-associated status was assigned to some 180 TCR beta chains. Roughly uniform depth of sequencing across donors was assumed in presence/absence analyses.

This CDR3 has 18 residues. The J segment lost 4 bases and the V segment lost 1 base, leaving 12 bases of the junction unmatched. CDR1 is SGHTA and CDR2 is FQGNSA in the germline V gene. The sample comprised PBMCs. This clonotype originated in a man aged 25-45 years in good health and CMV-seronegative. This chain connects TRBV7-2 to TRBJ2-2; 7 bases align to TRBD2. CDR3 sequence (DNA): TGTGCCAGCAGCTTAGGACTAGCCGACGTCTATAGCACCGGGGAGCTGTTTTTT. Protein product: CASSLGLADVYSTGELFF. Looking up the rest from reference TRBV7-2 and TRBJ2-2 gives the full variable domain: GAGVSQSPSNKVTEKGKDVELRCDPISGHTALYWYRQSLGQGLEFLIYFQGNSAPDKSGLPSDRFSAERTGGSVSTLTIQRTQQEDSAVYLCASSLGLADVYSTGELFFGEGSRLTVL.